This T cell receptor (beta chain) was sequenced for a study of monozygotic twins with inflammatory bowel disease. Reanalyzing the 5' RACE reads, TCRdb keeps one entry per CDR3 protein, without DNA. The table lists roughly 100,000 distinct CDR3 sequences. The CDR3 has 15 amino acids. Donors each gave 2 to 2.5 ml of blood. The sequence derives from a human donor with ulcerative colitis or Crohn's disease, or a healthy co-twin of an affected twin (not recorded which). The sequencing input was blood. The V gene is TRBV12-3 or TRBV12-4, the J gene TRBJ2-2; as DNA is missing, the TRBD2 call by TCRdb cannot be tested. CDR3 region: CASSLGGANTGELFF.